Many counts were recorded for the clone carrying this TCR beta chain. The read stops 3 residues short of the end of the CDR3; the missing end is completed from the germline J gene. V dropped 6 bases and J dropped 7; count of bases not matched to a gene: 10. This CDR3 contains 15 residues. This entry is derived from a study of T cell clonality in common variable immunodeficiency. Here immunoSEQ multiplex PCR was the method, and the copy in TCRdb shows in-frame clones only, minus some. Observed in the sample are more than 35,000 clones, none of them singletons. The receptor comes from a person aged 18-70 years in good health. V usage is TRBV12-3 or TRBV12-4 and J usage is TRBJ1-5, with 9 nucleotides matching TRBD1. Sequenced input: peripheral blood mononuclear cells. The CDR3 loop is CASSYGGTGNQPQHF. The part of the CDR3 DNA that was read is TGTGCCAGCAGCTATGGCGGGACAGGGAACCAGCCC.